The clone carrying this T cell receptor beta chain was counted between two and nine times. This sample is part of a study of cytomegalovirus exposure and HLA in healthy donors. Trimming took 1 base from V and 2 from J, leaving 5 bases between them. The CDR3 consists of 13 residues. Germline assignment: CDR1 MNHNS and CDR2 SASEGT. PCR employed 60 Vbeta and 13 Jbeta primers. Profiling relied on immunoSEQ multiplex PCR, and the TCRdb table lists in-frame clones only, not all of them. The profile shows about 120,000 clones, about 10% of them singletons. The V gene is TRBV6-1, the J gene TRBJ1-1, with D uncertain. The TCR comes from a man aged 30 to 39 in good health and CMV-seronegative. Material for sequencing was PBMCs. This chain's CDR3 is CASSEGLNTEAFF. The CDR3 DNA reads as TGTGCCAGCAGTGAAGGGCTTAACACTGAAGCTTTCTTT.